This T cell receptor (beta chain) was sequenced in a study of immune heterogeneity within non-small cell lung tumors. About the research overall: Histology included a few squamous cell carcinomas, under 11 non-squamous carcinomas and 1 unspecified tumor.

Template came from bulk tumor genomic DNA, at 500 to 650 ng per sample. Collection of several biopsies per primary tumor, spaced far apart, took place during surgery. The study enrolled patients with untreated, newly diagnosed non-small cell lung cancer who underwent curative surgery. The length of the CDR3 is 13 residues. CDR1 and CDR2 from the germline V gene are SNHLY and FYNNEI. Trimming took 6 bases from V and 7 from J, leaving 13 bases between them. This clonotype is deemed medium-sized. Its matching antigen is unknown. Amplification of TCR beta CDR3 was performed by multiplex PCR with 32 V and 13 J primers. TCRdb ran MiXCR on the multiplex PCR reads and lists one entry per CDR3 protein. The top ten hold about 8.5% of the sample, which has around 4,100 distinct CDR3 sequences, 20% to 25% seen once. Study results and limitations: Statistically, local T-cell clonality exhibited a moderate yet significant correlation with local tumor mutational burden (R around 0.35). Identical dominant CDR3 beta clonotypes recurred among a patient's tumor sites, alongside site-unique high-frequency clones. Across individual patients, the high-frequency T-cell receptor beta clonotypes were largely distinct.

The gene calls are TRBV2 and TRBJ1-5, with D unclear. Specimen: lung tumor tissue. The receptor was isolated from an older man with non-small cell lung cancer. In DNA form, the CDR3 reads TGTGCCAGCAGCCAGAGCCCTGGGCAGCCCCAGCATTTT. This translates into CASSQSPGQPQHF. Together with reference TRBV2 and TRBJ1-5, the CDR3 gives the full variable domain: EPEVTQTPSHQVTQMGQEVILRCVPISNHLYFYWYRQILGQKVEFLVSFYNNEISEKSEIFDDQFSVERPDGSNFTLKIRSTKLEDSAMYFCASSQSPGQPQHFGDGTRLSIL.